This section outlines one TCR beta chain sequence together with its context. Its antigen target is currently unknown. No much larger clone exists at a distance of one base, and base qualities are not known. This record comes from a study of blood T cell repertoires in COVID-19 (dated by TCRdb to between 2020 and 2021). Study-wide context: Samples from collaborators originated in the United States, Italy and Spain and spanned both the acute and convalescent phases of COVID-19. The prospective study material was composed of cDNA or gDNA derived from T cells, B-cell-depleted T cells, or PBMCs. Deeply sampled blood TCRbeta repertoires from subjects exposed to, actively infected with, or recovered from COVID-19 were included in the dataset. The repertoires were released in a freely available public database intended as a resource for research on the immune response to SARS-CoV-2. Samples came from the ongoing ImmuneRACE study (first 160 participants) plus 1,254 subjects from 6 global collaborators. The sample metadata nearly always contained a de-identified subject ID, COVID-19 status, age in years and sex. Where available, HLA class I and class II types were obtained from metadata supplied by the sample provider rather than from assay-based typing.

One collaborating source in Seattle enrolled patients during active infection and followed them longitudinally through the course of disease. The collaborating institutions used their own protocols to collect whole blood in K2EDTA tubes. Collaborator samples were shipped for TCRbeta analysis as frozen whole blood, isolated PBMCs, or DNA extracted from either sample type. TCRbeta CDR3 regions were amplified from genomic DNA by means of the immunoSEQ Assay, a bias-controlled multiplex PCR. Regarding the original processing steps: Nucleated cell counts per sample were estimated from amplification of reference gene primers within the assay. To quantify the absolute abundance of each unique TCRbeta CDR3 rearrangement, sequence reads were collapsed and filtered. For each sample, productive Simpson clonality was calculated as the square root of Simpson's diversity index over productive rearrangements. TCRdb provides this immuneACCESS table in a form limited to in-frame rearrangements. Some clones are lacking; in checked studies, under half of them reflect an unresolved V gene, and why the rest are absent is not known. V and J calls and clone size are given by that table; D and trimming were obtained from the DNA. The sample table lists some 170,000 clones, over 80% of them with a count of one. About 7% of the sample goes to the ten largest clones.

The CDR3 starts with the cysteine, ends with the phenylalanine, and has 14 residues. The read is trimmed to its CDR3 DNA, 42 bases read in frame from base 1. For CDR1 and CDR2, the germline V gene (reference sequence) lists SGHNT and YYREEE. The junction carries 13 bases between V and J, which are trimmed by 6 bases and 0 bases respectively. Results and caveats for the whole study, not just this receptor: Clinical and demographic metadata were provided uncurated, with the amount varying by source and participant.

Sequencing was performed on peripheral blood. The clonotype originates from a woman aged 40 to 50 with COVID-19, enrolled during active disease. The V gene is TRBV5-4 and the J gene is TRBJ2-7; TRBD2 is perhaps the D gene, given 5 matching bases. The nucleotides are TGTGCCAGCACCCTCGAGGGTAGCTCCTACGAGCAGTACTTC. Translated, this is CASTLEGSSYEQYF.